The 32 T cell receptor beta chains in this list originate from one sample, sequenced in a study of blood T cell repertoires in COVID-19. The repertoire was sequenced with immunoSEQ multiplex PCR; TCRdb's copy has only in-frame clones and lacks some. The sample yields about 150,000 clones, 79% seen once. Source material: peripheral blood. The origin of the receptors is a man aged 50-60 years with active or convalescent COVID-19.

The chain uses TRBV2 and TRBJ2-3; 7 bases are shared with TRBD2. This CDR3 has 16 residues. Trimming removed 0 bases from V and 4 bases from J; junction bases left unmatched: 7. CDR1 is SNHLY and CDR2 is FYNNEI in the germline V gene. CDR3 region: CASSEALGGSADTQYF. CDR3 nucleotides: TGTGCCAGCAGTGAAGCGTTGGGCGGGAGCGCAGATACGCAGTATTTT.

CDR3 bases: TGTGCCAGCAGCCCTCGGGGGGCAGCCTACGAGCAGTACTTC. Its protein is CASSPRGAAYEQYF. The V gene is TRBV7-6, the J gene TRBJ2-7, with D possibly matching TRBD2 (7 bases). The germline V and J ends were trimmed by 5 bases and 2 bases, with 13 bases remaining between them. CDR1 and CDR2 from the germline V gene are SGHVS and FNYEAQ. The CDR3 length is 14 residues.

The rearrangement links TRBV2 to TRBJ2-2, with TRBD2 identical over 9 bases. The ends lost 4 bases at V and 3 bases at J; junction bases unmatched: 3. Germline lookup yields CDR1 SNHLY and CDR2 FYNNEI. CDR3 size: 15 residues. The CDR3, as DNA: TGTGCCAGCAGTGGCCTAGCGGGATACACCGGGGAGCTGTTTTTT. Amino acid sequence: CASSGLAGYTGELFF.

V usage is TRBV15 and J usage is TRBJ2-6; 13 bases fit TRBD2. V was clipped by 1 base and J by 1 base; unmatched bases: 7. This CDR3 comprises 20 residues. The germline CDR1 and CDR2 sequences are LNHNV and YYDKDF (reference sequence). CDR3 sequence (DNA): TGTGCCACCAGCAGAGCGTCGGGACTAGCGGGGCCTTCTGGGGCCAACGTCCTGACTTTC. Translating it yields CATSRASGLAGPSGANVLTF.

The rearrangement uses TRBV18 and TRBJ2-3; 7 bases match TRBD1. There are 16 residues in the CDR3. Trimming took 4 bases from V and 1 from J; bases not matched to a gene: 8. CDR1 KGHSH and CDR2 LQKENI come from the germline V gene. DNA for the CDR3: TGTGCCAGCTCACGGCTAGGGACAGTGCGCACAGATACGCAGTATTTT. It yields the protein CASSRLGTVRTDTQYF.

The chain couples TRBV19 to TRBJ2-7, with D possibly matching TRBD2 (6 bases). CDR1 is LNHDA, CDR2 SQIVND, per germline (reference sequence). The CDR3 loop spans 14 amino acids. The germline V and J ends were trimmed by 3 bases and 3 bases, with 12 bases remaining between them. The CDR3 DNA is TGTGCCAGTAGTATCAATATGCGGGACTACGAGCAGTACTTC. It is translated as CASSINMRDYEQYF.

This clone has more than one count but fewer than ten. The V and J genes are TRBV28 and TRBJ2-7; D gene uncertain. The CDR3 contains 13 residues. Germline assignment: CDR1 MDHEN and CDR2 SYDVKM. Between the trimmed V and J ends, which lost 7 bases and 3 bases, there was a span of 13 bases. In DNA, the CDR3 is TGTGCCAGCAAGGAGCCATTGTTCTACGAGCAGTACTTC. It encodes CASKEPLFYEQYF.

The sample holds many counts of this clone. The chain uses TRBV6-5 and TRBJ2-2; D not resolved. This CDR3 spans 13 amino acids. V was trimmed by 7 bases and J by 7 bases, leaving 13 bases between them. Germline CDR1 MNHEY, CDR2 SVGAGI. CDR3 bases: TGTGCCAGCACCAAGCGCCCACTCGGGGAGCTGTTTTTT. Its protein is CASTKRPLGELFF.

The chain combines TRBV4-1 with TRBJ2-7, with TRBD2 identical over 8 bases. The V gene's germline CDR1 is MGHRA and CDR2 YSYEKL. V lost 1 base and J lost 2; bases outside the gene matches: 7. This CDR3 region has 16 residues. The CDR3 loop is CASSQGPGLGAYEQYF. As DNA, the CDR3 is TGCGCCAGCAGCCAAGGTCCGGGACTAGGTGCCTACGAGCAGTACTTC.

The chain employs TRBV30 and TRBJ1-1; possible D gene TRBD1, 5 bases. Trimming removed 3 bases from V and 11 bases from J, with 16 bases in between. This CDR3 contains 12 residues. Germline loops: CDR1 GTSNPN, CDR2 SVGIG (reference sequence). DNA of the CDR3: TGTGCCTGGAGAACAGGCCCGGGTGGGGCTTTCTTT. This sequence encodes CAWRTGPGGAFF. The full variable domain, with the rest looked up from reference TRBV30 and TRBJ1-1, is SQTIHQWPATLVQPVGSPLSLECTVEGTSNPNLYWYRQAAGRGLQLLFYSVGIGQISSEVPQNLSASRPQDRQFILSSKKLLLSDSGFYLCAWRTGPGGAFFGQGTRLTVV.

The chain carries TRBV28 and TRBJ2-6; D is possibly TRBD1 (5 bases). The CDR3 covers 20 residues. CDR1 and CDR2 from the germline V gene are MDHEN and SYDVKM. The V and J ends lost 3 bases and 2 bases respectively, with 23 bases between them. This CDR3 is CASSFLEYGAGRTGANVLTF. The CDR3 region has the DNA TGTGCCAGCAGTTTCTTAGAATATGGGGCAGGGCGCACTGGGGCCAACGTCCTGACTTTC.

This chain connects TRBV14 to TRBJ2-3; TRBD2 is a possible D gene (6 bases). Looked up from germline, CDR1 is SGHDN and CDR2 is FVKESK. CDR3 length: 17 amino acids. Trimming took 3 bases from V and 4 from J, leaving 20 bases between them. CDR3 sequence reads: CASSHSRLRGRSDTQYF. DNA for the CDR3: TGTGCCAGCAGCCACAGCCGACTAAGAGGGAGGTCAGATACGCAGTATTTT.

This clone was seen ten or more times. The same CDR3 also results from other DNA sequences found in this sample. The chain has TRBV19 and TRBJ1-5; TRBD1 might be the D (5 bases). There are 15 residues in the CDR3. The V end was cut by 3 bases, the J end by 2 bases, with 11 bases between. Germline loops: CDR1 LNHDA, CDR2 SQIVND (reference sequence). Here the CDR3 reads CASSIGGGGNQPQHF. The CDR3 nucleotides read TGTGCCAGTAGTATTGGGGGGGGAGGCAATCAGCCCCAGCATTTT.

The chain employs TRBV5-1 and TRBJ2-5; 7 nucleotides match TRBD1. The V segment lost 4 bases and the J segment 5 bases; nucleotides outside the gene matches: 11. The CDR3 contains 15 residues. Germline CDR1 SGHRS, CDR2 YFSETQ. CDR3: CASSLLTGSVETQYF. Written as DNA, the CDR3 is TGCGCCAGCAGCCTACTGACAGGGTCGGTCGAGACCCAGTACTTC.

In its sample, this clone was seen a few times. V usage is TRBV7-9 and J usage is TRBJ2-7, with a possible D match to TRBD2 (6 bases). The germline V gene encodes CDR1 SEHNR and CDR2 FQNEAQ (reference sequence). The V end was cut by 2 bases, the J end by 10 bases, with 12 bases between. CDR3 length: 12 residues. The CDR3 DNA is TGTGCCAGCAGCTTAAACGAAGCGGGTCAGTACTTC. It encodes CASSLNEAGQYF.

The V call is TRBV5-8, the J call TRBJ1-5, with no clear D. V lost 4 bases and J 9 bases, leaving 5 bases between the germline ends. CDR3 length equals 10 residues. CDR1 is SGHTS, CDR2 YDEGEE, per germline. The CDR3 nucleotides read TGTGCCAGCAGCCCCGGGCCCCAGCATTTT. This codes for CASSPGPQHF. Variable domain in full (rest from reference TRBV5-8 and TRBJ1-5): EAGVTQSPTHLIKTRGQQATLRCSPISGHTSVYWYQQALGLGLQFLLWYDEGEERNRGNFPPRFSGRQFPNYSSELNVNALELEDSALYLCASSPGPQHFGDGTRLSIL.

Notes on this clone: Its ends do not fully match the called genes, so a read error is possible. The V and J genes are TRBV9 and TRBJ2-5; 10 bases fit TRBD2. Germline V gene data show CDR1 as SGDLS and CDR2 as YYNGEE. This CDR3 comprises 14 residues. CDR3 residues: CASSVAGGLETQYF. CDR3 bases: TGTGCCAGCAGTGTAGCGGGAGGTTTAGAGACCCAGTACTTC.

The rearrangement uses TRBV6-5 and TRBJ2-2; TRBD2 matches 11 bases. The CDR3 consists of 15 residues. The V gene end was trimmed by 6 bases and the J gene end by 8 bases; junction bases not matched to a gene: 8. Germline V gene data show CDR1 as MNHEY and CDR2 as SVGAGI. For the CDR3, the DNA is TGTGCCAGCAGCCGCACTCTAGCGGGAGGTGGGGAGCTGTTTTTT. Translating it yields CASSRTLAGGGELFF.

This clone has more than one count but fewer than ten. The rearrangement links TRBV28 to TRBJ1-2, with 7 bases lining up with TRBD1. The CDR3 runs 15 residues. Trimming removed 6 bases from V and 4 bases from J; junction bases left unmatched: 11. The V gene's germline CDR1 is MDHEN and CDR2 SYDVKM. The CDR3 DNA sequence: TGTGCCAGCAGGGGGGACAGAGCGCTTTTCTATGGCTACACCTTC. Its protein is CASRGDRALFYGYTF.

This sequence joins TRBV6-5 and TRBJ1-5; D is perhaps TRBD1 (5 bases). The germline V gene encodes CDR1 MNHEY and CDR2 SVGAGI. The V gene lost 2 bases and the J gene lost 2 bases, with 10 bases spanning the gap. The CDR3 has 15 amino acids. CDR3 in amino acids: CASSYGGFGNQPQHF. As DNA, the CDR3 is TGTGCCAGCAGTTACGGGGGGTTCGGCAATCAGCCCCAGCATTTT.

This chain links TRBV12-5 with TRBJ1-5; no reliable D call. Trimming stripped 10 bases from V and 6 bases from J, with 13 bases between. The CDR3 contains 12 residues. Germline V lookup: CDR1 LGHNT, CDR2 FRNRAP. CDR3 in DNA: TGTGCTATCCGGACTACAGTTCAGCCCCAGCATTTT. Translation: CAIRTTVQPQHF. Looking up the rest from reference TRBV12-5 and TRBJ1-5 gives the full variable domain: DARVTQTPRHKVTEMGQEVTMRCQPILGHNTVFWYRQTMMQGLELLAYFRNRAPLDDSGMPKDRFSAEMPDATLATLKIQPSEPRDSAVYFCAIRTTVQPQHFGDGTRLSIL.

This chain connects TRBV4-1 to TRBJ2-1; the match to TRBD1 covers 7 bases. The ends lost 1 base at V and 6 bases at J; junction bases unmatched: 12. CDR1 is MGHRA, CDR2 YSYEKL, per germline. The CDR3 runs 17 residues. For the CDR3, the DNA is TGCGCCAGCAGCCAAGGCCCCCGACAGGGAATAAGCAATGAGCAGTTCTTC. Protein: CASSQGPRQGISNEQFF.

This rearrangement joins TRBV7-6 to TRBJ1-4, with 9 bases lining up with TRBD1. CDR3 length: 15 amino acids. Germline V gives CDR1 SGHVS, CDR2 FNYEAQ. The V segment lost 5 bases and the J segment 8 bases; nucleotides outside the gene matches: 9. The DNA of the CDR3 is TGTGCCAGCAGCACCTACAGGGGGCGCCGGGAAAAACTGTTTTTT. As protein: CASSTYRGRREKLFF.

This rearrangement joins TRBV5-1 to TRBJ2-5, with D unclear. The CDR3 runs 13 residues. Per the germline V gene, CDR1 is SGHRS and CDR2 is YFSETQ. V lost 4 bases and J 2 bases, leaving 9 bases between the germline ends. In DNA form, the CDR3 reads TGCGCCAGCAGCCCCAGATCTCAAGAGACCCAGTACTTC. Its translation: CASSPRSQETQYF.

This chain connects TRBV27 to TRBJ1-1, with 8 positions matching TRBD1. CDR1 and CDR2 from the germline V gene are MNHEY and SMNVEV (reference sequence). This CDR3 region has 16 residues. The ends lost 2 bases at V and 1 base at J; junction bases unmatched: 6. The CDR3 protein is CASSLSWGTGNTEAFF. The CDR3 DNA is TGTGCCAGCAGTTTAAGTTGGGGGACAGGGAACACTGAAGCTTTCTTT.

The chain links TRBV19 to TRBJ2-7, with D possibly TRBD1 on 6 matching bases. This CDR3 is 13 amino acids long. CDR1 and CDR2 (germline): LNHDA, SQIVND (reference sequence). V lost 5 bases to trimming and J lost 7 bases, with 15 bases between them. The CDR3 is CASSGMGAREQYF. In DNA form, the CDR3 reads TGTGCCAGTAGTGGGATGGGGGCAAGGGAGCAGTACTTC.

The chain carries TRBV5-5 and TRBJ2-3; possible D gene TRBD2, 6 bases. V was clipped by 4 bases and J by 0 bases, with 12 bases between them. CDR3 length equals 15 residues. The germline gives CDR1 SGHKS, CDR2 YYEKEE (reference sequence). CDR3 protein: CASSGAGLSTDTQYF. DNA for the CDR3: TGTGCCAGCAGCGGCGCGGGACTCAGCACAGATACGCAGTATTTT.

Note on this clone: At one boundary the junction diverges from the germline segment, which might be a read error. The V call is TRBV5-1, the J call TRBJ1-3; maybe TRBD1 (5 bases). CDR3 length: 14 amino acids. The germline V gene has CDR1 SGHRS and CDR2 YFSETQ. In DNA, the CDR3 is TGCGCCAGCAGCTCGACACCGGGGGGAAGCACCATATATTTT. Its translation: CASSSTPGGSTIYF.

This chain links TRBV28 with TRBJ2-3; 8 bases line up with TRBD2. CDR3 size: 16 residues. With 1 base clipped from V and 4 bases from J, the junction kept 7 bases outside the gene matches. Germline V CDR1 and CDR2: MDHEN, SYDVKM. The chain's CDR3 is CASSLSPAGAPDTQYF. In DNA, the CDR3 is TGTGCCAGCAGTTTATCCCCAGCGGGGGCCCCAGATACGCAGTATTTT. Full variable domain (outside the CDR3, taken from reference TRBV28 and TRBJ2-3): DVKVTQSSRYLVKRTGEKVFLECVQDMDHENMFWYRQDPGLGLRLIYFSYDVKMKEKGDIPEGYSVSREKKERFSLILESASTNQTSMYLCASSLSPAGAPDTQYFGPGTRLTVL.

This clone was seen a few times. The chain employs TRBV29-1 and TRBJ2-3, with TRBD2 matching over 9 bases. The CDR3 is made up of 14 amino acids. Germline trimming cut 2 bases from V and 3 bases from J; bases unmatched to any gene: 3. CDR1 SQVTM and CDR2 ANQGSEA come from the germline V gene. The CDR3 reads CSVEFLAGTDTQYF. The CDR3, as DNA: TGCAGCGTTGAATTTCTAGCGGGAACAGATACGCAGTATTTT.

For this clone: The same CDR3 arises from other DNA sequences in this sample as well. The rearrangement uses TRBV28 and TRBJ2-1; 7 bases are shared with TRBD1. CDR1 is MDHEN and CDR2 is SYDVKM in the germline V gene. The CDR3 is 17 residues long. J gave up 5 bases and V 3 bases, and 13 bases lay outside the gene matches. CDR3 nucleotide sequence: TGTGCCAGCAGTTTGTCGATCCACAGGGGATTGGACAATGAGCAGTTCTTC. This gives the protein CASSLSIHRGLDNEQFF.

The genes are TRBV27 and TRBJ2-2; D might be TRBD2 (6 bases). V was clipped by 8 bases and J by 3 bases, with 16 bases between them. CDR3 length equals 15 residues. The V gene's germline CDR1 is MNHEY and CDR2 SMNVEV (reference sequence). For the CDR3, the DNA is TGTGCCAGCCCTGCCGGGTGCGGGGACACCGGGGAGCTGTTTTTT. This sequence encodes CASPAGCGDTGELFF.